The clone carrying this TCR beta chain has a handful of counts. Its antigen is unknown. These data belong to a study of PD-1 blockade in classical Hodgkin lymphoma. General study findings and limits: At baseline, newly diagnosed patients reportedly showed less TCR diversity than healthy donors. The origin of the repertoire differences remains undefined, with disease activity or prior therapy as possible causes.

Here immunoSEQ multiplex PCR was the method, and the copy in TCRdb shows in-frame clones only, minus some. The sample consists of about 21,000 clones, more than 60% of them appearing once. All patients experienced relapse after autologous stem cell transplantation, and brentuximab vedotin exposure was variable. CDR3 length: 14 amino acids. V lost 0 bases and J 4 bases, leaving 9 bases between the germline ends. Germline V gene lookup returns CDR1 GTSNPN and CDR2 SVGIG (reference sequence). The starting material was peripheral blood mononuclear cells (PBMCs), obtained at baseline. The clonotype comes from a human donor with classical Hodgkin lymphoma. The chain combines TRBV30 with TRBJ2-2, with D uncertain. The CDR3 DNA sequence: TGTGCCTGGAGTGTACTGACCACCACCGGGGAGCTGTTTTTT. As protein: CAWSVLTTTGELFF.